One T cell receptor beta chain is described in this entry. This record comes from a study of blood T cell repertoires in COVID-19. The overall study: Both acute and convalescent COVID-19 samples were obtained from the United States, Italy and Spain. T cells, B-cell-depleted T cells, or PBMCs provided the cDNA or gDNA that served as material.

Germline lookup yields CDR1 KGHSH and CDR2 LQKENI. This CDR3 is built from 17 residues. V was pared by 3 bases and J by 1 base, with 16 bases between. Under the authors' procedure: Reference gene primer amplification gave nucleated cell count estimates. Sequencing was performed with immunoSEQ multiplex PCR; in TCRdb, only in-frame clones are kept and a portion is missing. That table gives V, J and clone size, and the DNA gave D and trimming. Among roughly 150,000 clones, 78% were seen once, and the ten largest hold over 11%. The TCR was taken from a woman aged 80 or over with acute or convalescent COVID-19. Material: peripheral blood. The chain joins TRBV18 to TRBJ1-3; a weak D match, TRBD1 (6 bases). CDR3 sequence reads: CASSPAQGSGSGNTIYF. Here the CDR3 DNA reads TGTGCCAGCTCACCGGCACAGGGAAGTGGATCTGGAAACACCATATATTTT.